Listed below are T cell receptor beta chains from one sample, sequenced in a study of blood T cell repertoires in COVID-19. The assay was immunoSEQ multiplex PCR, and TCRdb's table has in-frame clones only and misses some. The sample consists of hundreds of thousands of clones, approximately 88% of them appearing once. What was sequenced was peripheral blood. The receptors were gathered from a human donor in a cohort sampled during active COVID-19. CDR3s include the opening cysteine and the closing phenylalanine or tryptophan. D genes are given only for firm matches. Size tells how often a clone was seen (once, few, many) or the class of an expanded clone, and some rows leave it out.

>few|-|TRBJ1-1|TRBV7-2
CASSSRRDTEAFF
TGTGCCAGCAGCTCCAGGCGGGACACTGAAGCTTTCTTT
>-|-|TRBJ2-7|TRBV9
CASSDGDSYEQYF
TGTGCCAGCAGCGACGGGGACTCCTACGAGCAGTACTTC
>-|TRBD1|TRBJ1-4|TRBV9
CASSVAQGAREKLFF
TGTGCCAGCAGCGTAGCACAGGGGGCCCGGGAAAAACTGTTTTTT
>-|TRBD1|TRBJ1-3|TRBV10-3
CAISESGTGASGNTIYF
TGTGCCATCAGTGAGTCGGGAACAGGGGCCTCTGGAAACACCATATATTTT
>-|TRBD2|TRBJ2-7|TRBV19
CASSIRGLANYEQYF
TGTGCCAGTAGTATAAGGGGACTAGCAAACTACGAGCAGTACTTC
>-|-|TRBJ2-7|TRBV3-1/TRBV3-2
CASSQPGYYEQYF
TGTGCCAGCAGCCAACCCGGGTACTACGAGCAGTACTTC
>-|-|TRBJ2-5|TRBV3-1/TRBV3-2
CASSQGVVRETQYF
TGTGCCAGCAGCCAAGGGGTGGTCAGGGAGACCCAGTACTTC
>-|-|TRBJ1-4|TRBV24-1
CATSDYEKLFF
TGTGCCACCAGTGACTATGAAAAACTGTTTTTT
>-|-|TRBJ1-4|TRBV20-1
CSAWDLELFF
TGCAGTGCCTGGGACTTGGAACTGTTTTTT
>-|TRBD2|TRBJ2-7|TRBV3-1/TRBV3-2
CASSQTSGSSYEQYF
TGTGCCAGCAGCCAAACTAGCGGATCCTCCTACGAGCAGTACTTC
>-|TRBD1|TRBJ2-7|TRBV7-9
CASSLVGTGASYEQYF
TGTGCCAGCAGCTTAGTTGGGACAGGGGCCTCCTACGAGCAGTACTTC
>-|-|TRBJ1-1|TRBV7-6
CASSLPGSEAFF
TGTGCCAGCAGCTTACCGGGATCTGAAGCTTTCTTT
>-|TRBD2|TRBJ2-7|TRBV18
CASSPRTGGAYEQYF
TGTGCCAGCTCACCAAGGACGGGAGGGGCCTACGAGCAGTACTTC
>once|-|TRBJ1-3|TRBV7-3
CASSTVGGITGNTIYF
TGTGCCAGCAGCACAGTCGGGGGAATTACAGGAAACACCATATATTTT
>-|TRBD1|TRBJ1-5|TRBV6-5
CASSRRTGDNQPQHF
TGTGCCAGCAGCCGTCGGACAGGAGACAATCAGCCCCAGCATTTT
>once|TRBD1|TRBJ2-7|TRBV27
CASRSDRGEALEQYF
TGTGCCAGCCGATCCGACAGGGGTGAAGCCCTCGAGCAGTACTTC
>-|-|TRBJ2-7|TRBV6-5
CASSPAPLGIYEQYF
TGTGCCAGCAGTCCCGCCCCACTAGGGATCTACGAGCAGTACTTC
>-|-|TRBJ2-1|TRBV5-1
CASSLGIQGLSSYNEQFF
TGCGCCAGCAGCTTGGGGATACAGGGATTGAGCTCCTACAATGAGCAGTTCTTC
>few|TRBD2|TRBJ2-7|TRBV11-3
CASSTASGSSYEQYF
TGTGCCAGCAGCACCGCGAGCGGGAGCTCCTACGAGCAGTACTTC
>-|-|TRBJ1-6|TRBV27
CASRSTTRYNSPLHF
TGTGCCAGCAGATCGACGACGAGGTATAATTCACCCCTCCACTTT
>-|-|TRBJ1-2|TRBV3-1/TRBV3-2
CASSQEVTRIYGYTF
TGTGCCAGCAGCCAAGAAGTAACGAGAATCTATGGCTACACCTTC
>-|-|TRBJ2-7|TRBV7-2
CASSSPPLSYEQYF
TGTGCCAGCAGCTCCCCCCCCCTCTCCTACGAGCAGTACTTC